This T cell receptor beta chain appears in the sequencing data of a study of blood T cell repertoires in COVID-19. As for the study in general: Italy, Spain and the United States were the sources of the convalescent and acute COVID-19 samples. From T cells, B-cell-depleted T cells, or PBMCs came the material, which was cDNA or gDNA.

How the authors handled the data: Reference gene primers were amplified, and this amplification served to estimate nucleated cell counts. Clones were read by immunoSEQ multiplex PCR, and TCRdb kept only the in-frame ones, dropping some. The V and J calls and clone size come from that table; D and trimming were worked out from the DNA. The table lists 150,000 to 200,000 clones, around 89% of them singletons. Germline loops: CDR1 SGDLS, CDR2 YYNGEE. V shed 4 bases, J shed 2 bases, and the junction held 7 bases outside the gene matches. The CDR3 is 16 amino acids. The sample was peripheral blood. J is TRBJ2-3 and V is TRBV9; 10 positions agree with TRBD2. The receptor was derived from a man aged 55 to 70 with acute or convalescent COVID-19. Here the CDR3 reads CASSPRTSGDTDTQYF. The CDR3 DNA is TGTGCCAGCAGCCCCCGGACTAGCGGAGACACAGATACGCAGTATTTT.